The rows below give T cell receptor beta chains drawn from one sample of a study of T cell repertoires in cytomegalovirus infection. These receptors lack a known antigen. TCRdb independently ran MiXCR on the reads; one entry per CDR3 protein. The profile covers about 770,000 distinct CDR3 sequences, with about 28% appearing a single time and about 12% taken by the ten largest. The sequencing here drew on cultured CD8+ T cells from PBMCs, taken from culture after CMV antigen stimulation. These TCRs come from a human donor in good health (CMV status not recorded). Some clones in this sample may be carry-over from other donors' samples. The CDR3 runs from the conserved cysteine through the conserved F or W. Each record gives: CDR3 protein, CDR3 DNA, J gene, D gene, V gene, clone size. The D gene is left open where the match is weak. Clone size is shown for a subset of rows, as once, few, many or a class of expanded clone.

CASRRTANEQFF TGTGCCAGCAGGCGGACGGCCAATGAGCAGTTCTTC TRBJ2-1 . TRBV2 .
CASRPRTVSNQPQHF TGTGCCAGCAGACCGAGGACAGTTAGCAATCAGCCCCAGCATTTT TRBJ1-5 . TRBV28 .
CSVEEVGQPHHYGYTF TGCAGCGTTGAAGAGGTGGGTCAGCCTCACCACTATGGCTACACCTTC TRBJ1-2 . TRBV29-1 .
CASSVDSRRNQPQHF TGTGCCAGCAGCGTCGACAGTCGTCGCAATCAGCCCCAGCATTTT TRBJ1-5 . TRBV7-6 .
CASSLNQGLNTEAFF TGTGCCAGCAGCTTAAATCAAGGACTGAACACTGAAGCTTTCTTT TRBJ1-1 . TRBV11-2 .
CASSSHTGVNSYEQYF TGTGCCAGCAGTTCTCATACAGGGGTCAACTCCTACGAGCAGTACTTC TRBJ2-7 TRBD1 TRBV27 .
CSARDRSGGTGILYSYEQYF TGCAGTGCTAGAGATCGGTCCGGGGGGACAGGGATCCTATACTCCTACGAGCAGTACTTC TRBJ2-7 TRBD1 TRBV20-1 .
CASSQVAGGYPDTQYF TGCGCCAGCAGCCAAGTCGCAGGGGGCTACCCAGATACGCAGTATTTT TRBJ2-3 TRBD1 TRBV4-1 .
CASSAPHGALANIQYF TGTGCCAGCAGTGCACCTCACGGGGCATTGGCAAACATTCAGTACTTC TRBJ2-4 . TRBV6-1 .
CASSLTGTGGMTEAFF TGTGCCAGCAGCTTAACCGGGACAGGGGGCATGACTGAAGCTTTCTTT TRBJ1-1 TRBD1 TRBV7-6 few
CATRQFVPNYGYTF TGTGCCACCCGCCAATTCGTCCCTAACTATGGCTACACCTTC TRBJ1-2 . TRBV7-2 many
CASSSIWGTGNTIYF TGTGCCAGCAGCTCGATTTGGGGGACAGGAAACACCATATATTTT TRBJ1-3 . TRBV13 few
CASSLGSATARAQYF TGTGCCAGCAGCTTAGGGTCAGCGACAGCAAGGGCCCAGTACTTC TRBJ2-5 . TRBV7-6 few
CASRRKLNEKLFF TGCGCCAGCAGAAGGAAGCTTAATGAAAAACTGTTTTTT TRBJ1-4 . TRBV23-1 .
CASSQDPGGVGELFF TGCGCCAGCAGCCAAGATCCTGGAGGGGTTGGGGAGCTGTTTTTT TRBJ2-2 . TRBV4-1 few